This entry lists 26 T cell receptor beta chains sequenced from one sample in a study of shared clonotypes between healthy human individuals. Profiling relied on immunoSEQ multiplex PCR, and the TCRdb table lists in-frame clones only, not all of them. Among 550,000 to 800,000 clones, 74% were seen once, and the ten largest hold under 2%. The sequencing input was memory CD4+ T cells sorted from blood. Specified subset: CD45RA-negative fraction. The receptors derive from a woman aged 25 to 39 in good health.

The rearrangement links TRBV27 to TRBJ1-2; no definite D call. Germline CDR1 reads MNHEY; CDR2 reads SMNVEV (reference sequence). The CDR3 is 13 residues long. The ends were cut back, 6 bases at V and 8 bases at J, with 16 bases in the middle. The CDR3 DNA reads as TGTGCCAGCAGCCCCGGCAGCTCGGGCGGCTACACCTTC. This gives the protein CASSPGSSGGYTF.

This clone appeared a few times. With a much larger clone just one base away, this may be a read error. V and J are TRBV27 and TRBJ2-7; the D gene could be TRBD1 or TRBD2 (5 bases each). From germline, CDR1 is MNHEY and CDR2 SMNVEV (reference sequence). Trimming pared 6 bases from V and 0 bases from J, leaving 6 bases between. The CDR3 consists of 12 residues. CDR3: CASSGASYEQYF. The CDR3 region has the DNA TGTGCCAGCAGCGGGGCCTCCTACGAGCAGTACTTC.

The chain combines TRBV6-5 with TRBJ1-3; the D is unclear. The CDR3 totals 16 residues. Germline CDR1 MNHEY, CDR2 SVGAGI. The V gene lost 3 bases and the J gene lost 4 bases, with 16 bases spanning the gap. In DNA, the CDR3 is TGTGCCAGCAGTTATTCCGCCCTTGGATTCGGAAACACCATATATTTT. It specifies CASSYSALGFGNTIYF.

This chain links TRBV10-1 with TRBJ2-3; D uncertain. Per the germline V gene, CDR1 is WNHNN and CDR2 is SYGVQD (reference sequence). Trimming removed 6 bases at V and 2 bases at J, with 15 bases between. The CDR3 runs to 15 residues. The CDR3 DNA is TGCGCCAGCAGCGAGGCGGCACACATCACAGATACGCAGTATTTT. It translates to CASSEAAHITDTQYF.

This clone has a single count. The chain carries TRBV2 and TRBJ2-1; D is unresolved. This CDR3 has 15 residues. Germline V gene sequence: CDR1 SNHLY, CDR2 FYNNEI. Trimming stripped 2 bases from V and 7 bases from J, with 15 bases between. The CDR3 is CASSERSPARNEQFF. The CDR3 region has the DNA TGTGCCAGCAGTGAACGCTCTCCAGCGAGGAATGAGCAGTTCTTC.

The chain recombines TRBV28 with TRBJ2-1, with D tentatively TRBD1 or TRBD2 (5 bases each). CDR1 MDHEN and CDR2 SYDVKM come from the germline V gene. The CDR3 runs 13 residues. Trimming cost V 4 bases and J 9 bases, with 13 bases left between them. The CDR3 DNA sequence: TGTGCCAGCAGTTCCTGGGGGTCGGGTGAGCAGTTCTTC. It codes for CASSSWGSGEQFF. Combining the CDR3 with reference TRBV28 and TRBJ2-1 gives the whole variable domain DVKVTQSSRYLVKRTGEKVFLECVQDMDHENMFWYRQDPGLGLRLIYFSYDVKMKEKGDIPEGYSVSREKKERFSLILESASTNQTSMYLCASSSWGSGEQFFGPGTRLTVL.

The chain links TRBV19 to TRBJ2-6; D possibly corresponds to TRBD2 (5 bases). V lost 10 bases and J 2 bases, leaving 12 bases between the germline ends. In germline, CDR1 is LNHDA, CDR2 SQIVND (reference sequence). This CDR3 spans 14 amino acids. CDR3 nucleotide sequence: TGTGCCATCTCAGGAGGTCCTGGGGCCAACGTCCTGACTTTC. Residues: CAISGGPGANVLTF.

This clone has just one count. This chain joins TRBV28 and TRBJ2-7; 9 nucleotides line up with TRBD1. CDR1 MDHEN and CDR2 SYDVKM come from the germline V gene. Losses at the gene ends were 2 bases for V and 4 bases for J; bases not matched to a gene: 6. This CDR3 contains 15 residues. The CDR3 DNA reads TGTGCCAGCAGTTTAATCGTAGGGACAGGGTACGAGCAGTACTTC. It encodes CASSLIVGTGYEQYF.

This clone is a singleton in its sample. The chain employs TRBV25-1 and TRBJ2-1; a possible D gene is TRBD2 (5 bases). This CDR3 is built from 13 residues. V was shortened by 10 bases and J by 7 bases, with 17 bases between the two germline ends. The V gene's germline CDR1 is MGHDK and CDR2 SYGVNS. CDR3 amino acids: CATTDGVNNEQFF. CDR3 sequence (DNA): TGTGCCACCACAGACGGGGTAAATAATGAGCAGTTCTTC.

This clone was detected only a few times. The CDR3 sequence: CASMVPGANVLTF. Here the CDR3 DNA reads TGTGCCAGTATGGTCCCTGGGGCCAACGTCCTGACTTTC. The chain links TRBV19 to TRBJ2-6; D uncertain. The CDR3 length is 13 residues. The germline CDR1 and CDR2 sequences are LNHDA and SQIVND (reference sequence). V lost 7 bases and J 2 bases, leaving 6 bases between the germline ends.

This chain connects TRBV19 to TRBJ1-5; 11 bases agree with TRBD1. V lost 5 bases to trimming and J lost 6 bases; unmatched junction nucleotides: 3. Germline values: CDR1 LNHDA, CDR2 SQIVND (reference sequence). The CDR3 covers 14 residues. CDR3 sequence (DNA): TGTGCCAGTAGTGGACAGGGGGCCAGTCAGCCCCAGCATTTT. Translation: CASSGQGASQPQHF.

The rearrangement joins TRBV30 to TRBJ2-2; no firm D call. Trimming stripped 3 bases from V and 1 base from J, with 12 bases between. The CDR3 length is 15 residues. Germline V CDR1 and CDR2: GTSNPN, SVGIG (reference sequence). The CDR3 region is CAWSLGLENTGELFF. Here the CDR3 DNA reads TGTGCCTGGAGCTTAGGCCTTGAGAACACCGGGGAGCTGTTTTTT.

The J gene is TRBJ1-4, the V gene TRBV30; tentative D call: TRBD1 (5 bases). CDR3 length: 11 amino acids. V lost 8 bases to trimming and J lost 4 bases, with 8 bases between them. The V gene's germline CDR1 is GTSNPN and CDR2 SVGIG (reference sequence). The CDR3 coding sequence is TGTGCCAGACAGTTTAATGAAAAACTGTTTTTT. As protein: CARQFNEKLFF.

This clone showed up many times. This chain joins TRBV5-1 and TRBJ2-3; D unresolved. Germline CDR1 is SGHRS and CDR2 is YFSETQ. The ends were cut back, 2 bases at V and 3 bases at J, with 13 bases in the middle. The CDR3 is made up of 15 amino acids. The CDR3 protein is CASSLSSIGTDTQYF. The CDR3 nucleotides are TGCGCCAGCAGCTTATCGTCCATAGGGACAGATACGCAGTATTTT.

The chain recombines TRBV7-9 with TRBJ1-5; D remains ambiguous. Germline CDR1 and CDR2: SEHNR and FQNEAQ (reference sequence). CDR3 size: 13 residues. Trimming shortened V by 5 bases and J by 11 bases, and 16 bases separated the two germline ends. CDR3 DNA: TGTGCCAGCAGCAAGTACGACGAAGCGTCCCAGCATTTT. The encoded protein is CASSKYDEASQHF.

This clone appeared a few times. DNA for the CDR3: TGCAGCGGTGGCAGCTCCAATGAGCAGTTCTTC. This translates into CSGGSSNEQFF. V usage is TRBV29-1 and J usage is TRBJ2-1; D is ambiguous. CDR3 length: 11 amino acids. The ends were cut back, 7 bases at V and 6 bases at J, with 10 bases in the middle. Per germline, CDR1 SQVTM and CDR2 ANQGSEA.

This clone was recorded a few times. The chain carries TRBV2 and TRBJ2-4; the match to TRBD2 covers 14 bases. CDR1 is SNHLY, CDR2 FYNNEI, per germline. Trimming cost V 3 bases and J 6 bases; bases outside gene matches: 1. The CDR3 extends over 15 amino acids. CDR3 loop: CASSDGLAGGNIQYF. The CDR3 DNA reads as TGTGCCAGCAGTGATGGACTAGCGGGGGGAAACATTCAGTACTTC.

The V gene is TRBV15, the J gene TRBJ2-1, with D hard to call. This CDR3 comprises 13 residues. V dropped 2 bases and J dropped 8 bases, with 10 bases sitting between them. Germline CDR1 reads LNHNV; CDR2 reads YYDKDF (reference sequence). In DNA form, the CDR3 reads TGTGCCACCAGCAGACTCGTAAACTATGAGCAGTTCTTC. Its protein product is CATSRLVNYEQFF.

The chain is built from TRBV2 and TRBJ2-7; 10 nucleotides agree with TRBD1. The germline CDR1 and CDR2 sequences are SNHLY and FYNNEI. The CDR3 has 14 residues. V shed 8 bases and J 2 bases; nucleotides not matched to a gene: 6. Written as DNA, the CDR3 is TGTGCCAGCGTCCGGGACAGGGGACCCTACGAGCAGTACTTC. This codes for CASVRDRGPYEQYF.

This clone was observed a single time. V gene TRBV30 combines with J gene TRBJ1-1, with D unclear. V was pared by 0 bases and J by 4 bases, with 12 bases between. The CDR3 runs to 14 residues. The germline CDR1 and CDR2 sequences are GTSNPN and SVGIG (reference sequence). This CDR3 is CAWSVYRGTTEAFF. CDR3 DNA: TGTGCCTGGAGTGTATATCGGGGTACCACTGAAGCTTTCTTT.

V gene TRBV15 combines with J gene TRBJ2-7; D might be TRBD2 (5 bases). Germline V CDR1 and CDR2: LNHNV, YYDKDF (reference sequence). The V gene lost 3 bases and the J gene lost 10 bases, with 13 bases spanning the gap. The CDR3 totals 12 residues. In DNA, the CDR3 is TGTGCCACCAGCAGGGACGGACTGGTCCAGTACTTC. Protein product: CATSRDGLVQYF.

There are a few counts of this clone. CDR3 in amino acids: CAWSVRGQGDSPLHF. The CDR3 DNA sequence: TGTGCCTGGAGTGTACGGGGACAGGGGGATTCACCCCTCCACTTT. The chain uses TRBV30 and TRBJ1-6; 11 positions match TRBD1. From germline, CDR1 is GTSNPN and CDR2 SVGIG (reference sequence). The CDR3 has 15 residues. Losses at the gene ends were 0 bases for V and 8 bases for J; bases not matched to a gene: 3. The full variable domain, with the rest looked up from reference TRBV30 and TRBJ1-6, is SQTIHQWPATLVQPVGSPLSLECTVEGTSNPNLYWYRQAAGRGLQLLFYSVGIGQISSEVPQNLSASRPQDRQFILSSKKLLLSDSGFYLCAWSVRGQGDSPLHFGNGTRLTVT.

This clone has just a few counts. The rearrangement uses TRBV5-5 and TRBJ2-1; 8 bases fit TRBD1. V lost 5 bases, J lost 5 bases, and 6 bases stayed unmatched. CDR1 is SGHKS and CDR2 is YYEKEE in the germline V gene (reference sequence). The CDR3 sequence is 14 residues long. This chain's CDR3 is CASSWLDRDNEQFF. CDR3 bases: TGTGCCAGCAGTTGGTTGGACAGGGACAATGAGCAGTTCTTC.

The gene calls are TRBV4-1 and TRBJ1-2; TRBD1 matches 8 bases. Trimming at V came to 6 bases and at J to 2 bases, leaving 8 bases not matched to a gene. This CDR3 has 15 amino acids. The germline V gene has CDR1 MGHRA and CDR2 YSYEKL. The CDR3 reads CASRNGQGRNYGYTF. Here the CDR3 DNA reads TGCGCCAGCAGGAACGGACAGGGTAGGAACTATGGCTACACCTTC.

The chain joins TRBV30 to TRBJ1-5; 9 bases map to TRBD1. CDR1 is GTSNPN and CDR2 is SVGIG in the germline V gene (reference sequence). There are 17 residues in the CDR3. Trimming cost V 6 bases and J 1 base; bases outside gene matches: 13. CDR3 nucleotides: TGTGCCTGCACGAGGACAGGGGACGGGGGAAGCAATCAGCCCCAGCATTTT. Translation gives CACTRTGDGGSNQPQHF.

This clone appeared once. This specimen includes other DNA sequences encoding the same CDR3. The CDR3 DNA sequence: TGTGCCAGCAGCTCAACAGGGGTCCAGCCCCAGCATTTT. Protein sequence: CASSSTGVQPQHF. The genes are TRBV7-9 and TRBJ1-5; TRBD1 matches 7 bases. The CDR3 is 13 amino acids. The germline gives CDR1 SEHNR, CDR2 FQNEAQ (reference sequence). Trimming cost V 4 bases and J 7 bases; bases outside gene matches: 4.